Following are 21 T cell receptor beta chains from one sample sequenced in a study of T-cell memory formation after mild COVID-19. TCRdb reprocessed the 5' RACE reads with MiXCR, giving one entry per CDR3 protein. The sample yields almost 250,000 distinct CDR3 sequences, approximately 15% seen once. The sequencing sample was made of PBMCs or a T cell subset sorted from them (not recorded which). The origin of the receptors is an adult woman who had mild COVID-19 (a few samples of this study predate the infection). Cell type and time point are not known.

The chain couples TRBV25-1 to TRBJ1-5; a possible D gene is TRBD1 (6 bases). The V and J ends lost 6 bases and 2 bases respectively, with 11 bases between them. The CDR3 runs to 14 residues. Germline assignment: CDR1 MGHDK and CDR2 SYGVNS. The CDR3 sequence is CASSETGRNQPQHF. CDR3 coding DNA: TGTGCCAGCAGCGAGACAGGACGCAATCAGCCCCAGCATTTT. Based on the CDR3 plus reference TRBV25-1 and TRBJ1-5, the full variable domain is EADIYQTPRYLVIGTGKKITLECSQTMGHDKMYWYQQDPGMELHLIHYSYGVNSTEKGDLSSESTVSRIRTEHFPLTLESARPSHTSQYLCASSETGRNQPQHFGDGTRLSIL.

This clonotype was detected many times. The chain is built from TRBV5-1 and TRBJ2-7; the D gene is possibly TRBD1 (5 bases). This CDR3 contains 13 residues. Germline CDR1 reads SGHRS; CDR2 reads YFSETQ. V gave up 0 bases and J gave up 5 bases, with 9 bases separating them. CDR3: CASSLDQGNEQYF. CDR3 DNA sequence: TGCGCCAGCAGCTTGGACCAGGGCAACGAGCAGTACTTC.

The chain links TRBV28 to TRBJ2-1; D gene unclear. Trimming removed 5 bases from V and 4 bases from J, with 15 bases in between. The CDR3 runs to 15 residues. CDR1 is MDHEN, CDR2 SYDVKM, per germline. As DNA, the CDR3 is TGTGCCAGCAGTGACCGTTTGCTGGGATACAATGAGCAGTTCTTC. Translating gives CASSDRLLGYNEQFF.

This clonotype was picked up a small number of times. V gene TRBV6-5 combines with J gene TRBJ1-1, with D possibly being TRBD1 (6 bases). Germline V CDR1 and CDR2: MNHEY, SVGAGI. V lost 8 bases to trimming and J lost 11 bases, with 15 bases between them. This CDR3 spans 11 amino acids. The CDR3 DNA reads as TGTGCCAGCGGCCAGGGGAGTTGGGCTTTCTTT. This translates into CASGQGSWAFF.

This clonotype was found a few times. The CDR3: CAWETNPYNEQFF. The CDR3 DNA sequence: TGTGCCTGGGAAACCAATCCCTACAATGAGCAGTTCTTC. The chain uses TRBV30 and TRBJ2-1; no definite D call. V dropped 5 bases and J dropped 2 bases, with 10 bases sitting between them. The CDR3 is 13 amino acids. CDR1 GTSNPN and CDR2 SVGIG come from the germline V gene (reference sequence).

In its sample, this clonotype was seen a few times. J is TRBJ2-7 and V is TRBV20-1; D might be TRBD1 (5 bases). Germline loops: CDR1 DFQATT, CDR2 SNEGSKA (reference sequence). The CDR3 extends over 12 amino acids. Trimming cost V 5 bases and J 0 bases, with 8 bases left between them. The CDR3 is CSAGQGSYEQYF. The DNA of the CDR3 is TGCAGTGCTGGGCAGGGCTCCTACGAGCAGTACTTC.

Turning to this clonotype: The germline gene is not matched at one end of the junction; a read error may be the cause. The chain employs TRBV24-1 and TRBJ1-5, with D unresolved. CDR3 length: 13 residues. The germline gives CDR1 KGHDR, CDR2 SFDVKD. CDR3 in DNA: TGTGCCACCAGTGCCATCAGCAATCAGCTCCAGCATTTT. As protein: CATSAISNQLQHF.

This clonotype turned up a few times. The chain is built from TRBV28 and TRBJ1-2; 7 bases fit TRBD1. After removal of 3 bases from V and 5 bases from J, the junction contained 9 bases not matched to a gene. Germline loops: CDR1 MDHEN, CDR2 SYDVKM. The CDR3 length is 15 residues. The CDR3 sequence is CASSLSYRQGYGYTF. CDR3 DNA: TGTGCCAGCAGTTTGTCATATAGACAGGGATATGGCTACACCTTC.

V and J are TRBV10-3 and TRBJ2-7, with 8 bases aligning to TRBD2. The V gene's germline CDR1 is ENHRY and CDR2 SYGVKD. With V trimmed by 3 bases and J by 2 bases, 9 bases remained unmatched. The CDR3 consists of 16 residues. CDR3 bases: TGTGCCATCAGTGATATGAAGCGGGGGAACACCTACGAGCAGTACTTC. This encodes CAISDMKRGNTYEQYF.

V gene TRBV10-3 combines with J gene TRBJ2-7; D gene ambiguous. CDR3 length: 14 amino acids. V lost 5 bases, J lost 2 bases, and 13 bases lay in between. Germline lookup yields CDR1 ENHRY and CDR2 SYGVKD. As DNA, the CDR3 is TGTGCCATCAGTCCGCAAAAGCCGACCTACGAGCAGTACTTC. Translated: CAISPQKPTYEQYF.

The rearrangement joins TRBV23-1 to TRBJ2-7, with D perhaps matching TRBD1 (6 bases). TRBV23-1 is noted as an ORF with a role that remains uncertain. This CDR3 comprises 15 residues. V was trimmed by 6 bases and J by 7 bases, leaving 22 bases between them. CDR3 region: CASSPPGQTLGEQYF. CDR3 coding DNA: TGCGCCAGCAGCCCCCCGGGACAAACCTTGGGAGAGCAGTACTTC.

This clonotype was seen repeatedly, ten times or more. The CDR3 DNA sequence: TGTGCCAGCAGCTTGGGAGCGTGGGAGACCCAGTACTTC. Protein: CASSLGAWETQYF. This chain uses TRBV5-6 with TRBJ2-5; D is ambiguous. V dropped 0 bases and J dropped 5 bases, with 8 bases sitting between them. Germline V gene data show CDR1 as SGHDT and CDR2 as YYEEEE. The CDR3 length is 13 residues.

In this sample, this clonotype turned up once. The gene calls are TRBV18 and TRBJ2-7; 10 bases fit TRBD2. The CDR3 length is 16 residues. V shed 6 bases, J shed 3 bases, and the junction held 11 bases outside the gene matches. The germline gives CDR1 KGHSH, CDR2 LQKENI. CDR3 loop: CASSPSVAGGDYEQYF. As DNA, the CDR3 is TGTGCCAGCTCTCCGTCGGTAGCGGGGGGTGACTACGAGCAGTACTTC.

CDR3: CASSPRPGQGASWYGYTF. DNA for the CDR3: TGTGCCAGCAGCCCCCGGCCCGGACAGGGGGCTTCGTGGTATGGCTACACCTTC. V usage is TRBV3-1 and J usage is TRBJ1-2; 11 bases map to TRBD1. The CDR3 covers 18 residues. In germline, CDR1 is LGHDT, CDR2 YNNKEL (reference sequence). Trimming removed 4 bases from V and 5 bases from J; junction bases left unmatched: 15.

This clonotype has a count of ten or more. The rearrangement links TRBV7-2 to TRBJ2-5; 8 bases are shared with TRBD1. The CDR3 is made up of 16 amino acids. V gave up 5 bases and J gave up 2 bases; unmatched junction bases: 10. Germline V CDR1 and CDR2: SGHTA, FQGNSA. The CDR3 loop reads CASSPQYDRGQETQYF. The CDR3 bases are TGTGCCAGCAGCCCCCAATACGACAGGGGACAAGAGACCCAGTACTTC.

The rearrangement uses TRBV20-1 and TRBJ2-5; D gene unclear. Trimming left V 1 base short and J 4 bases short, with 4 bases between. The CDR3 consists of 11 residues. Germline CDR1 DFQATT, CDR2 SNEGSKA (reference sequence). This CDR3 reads CSARVAETQYF. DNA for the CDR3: TGCAGTGCTAGAGTAGCAGAGACCCAGTACTTC.

CDR3 sequence: CASSSLTSGSTVDEQFF. CDR3 bases: TGCGCCAGCAGCTCGTTGACTAGCGGGAGCACTGTCGATGAGCAGTTCTTC. The chain couples TRBV5-1 to TRBJ2-1; 12 bases match TRBD2. J was trimmed by 8 bases and V by 3 bases; bases with no gene match: 12. In germline, CDR1 is SGHRS, CDR2 YFSETQ. CDR3 length: 17 amino acids.

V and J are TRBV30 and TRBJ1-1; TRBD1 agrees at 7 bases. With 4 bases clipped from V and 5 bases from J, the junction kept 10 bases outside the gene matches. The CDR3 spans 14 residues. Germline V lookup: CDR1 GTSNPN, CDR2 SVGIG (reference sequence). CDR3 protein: CAWKQGVVGTEAFF. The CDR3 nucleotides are TGTGCCTGGAAGCAGGGGGTTGTGGGGACTGAAGCTTTCTTT.

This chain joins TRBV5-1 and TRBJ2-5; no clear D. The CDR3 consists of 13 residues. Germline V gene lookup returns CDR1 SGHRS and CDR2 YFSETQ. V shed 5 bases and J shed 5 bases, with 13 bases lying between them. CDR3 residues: CASRSVGVETQYF. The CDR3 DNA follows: TGCGCCAGCAGATCGGTTGGTGTGGAGACCCAGTACTTC.

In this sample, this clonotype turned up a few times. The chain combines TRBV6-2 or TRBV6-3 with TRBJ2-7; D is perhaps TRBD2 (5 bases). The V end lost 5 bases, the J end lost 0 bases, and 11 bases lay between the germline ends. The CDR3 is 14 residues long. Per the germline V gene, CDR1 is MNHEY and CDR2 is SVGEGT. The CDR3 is CASSEPGSSYEQYF. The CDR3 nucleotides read TGTGCCAGCAGTGAACCGGGGTCCTCCTACGAGCAGTACTTC.

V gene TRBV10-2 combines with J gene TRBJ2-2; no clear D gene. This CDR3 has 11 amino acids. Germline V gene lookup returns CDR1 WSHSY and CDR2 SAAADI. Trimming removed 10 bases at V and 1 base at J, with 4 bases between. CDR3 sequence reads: CATRNTGELFF. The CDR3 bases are TGCGCCACCCGGAACACCGGGGAGCTGTTTTTT.